This record concerns one T cell receptor (beta chain) sequence. In Seattle, patients joined the study during active infection and were tracked longitudinally. This specimen belongs to a study of blood T cell repertoires in COVID-19. Background on the study: COVID-19 samples from acute and convalescent phases originated in the United States, Italy and Spain. T cells, B-cell-depleted T cells, or PBMCs provided the cDNA or gDNA that served as material.

This CDR3 contains 15 residues. From germline, CDR1 is SGDLS and CDR2 YYNGEE. V was shortened by 0 bases and J by 7 bases, with 14 bases between the two germline ends. Assay used: immunoSEQ multiplex PCR; TCRdb lists only in-frame clones, some missing. The table lists roughly 200,000 clones, over 80% of them singletons. The clonotype originates from a woman in her 40s with COVID-19, enrolled during active disease. The chain has TRBV9 and TRBJ2-4; D perhaps matches TRBD1 (6 bases). The specimen was peripheral blood. As DNA, the CDR3 is TGTGCCAGCAGCGTAGGGTGGACAGTCGAGAACATTCAGTACTTC. Amino acids: CASSVGWTVENIQYF.